Only a few counts were recorded for the clone carrying this TCR beta chain. Its specificity is unknown. The sample belongs to a study of CD8 T cells in ankylosing spondylitis. Findings and limits, study-wide: Seemingly characteristic of ankylosing spondylitis blood was a TCR beta motif consisting of about 8 highly homologous variants. Reportedly, disease-linked clones are significantly enriched in ankylosing spondylitis patients' matched synovial fluid.

This CDR3 has 14 amino acids. CDR1 is SEHNR, CDR2 FQNEAQ, per germline (reference sequence). Trimming at V came to 5 bases and at J to 3 bases, leaving 4 bases not matched to a gene. TCRdb reanalysed the 5' RACE reads using MiXCR and keeps one entry per CDR3 protein. The repertoire holds 150,000 to 250,000 distinct CDR3 sequences, roughly 13% seen once, with 16% in the top ten. This clonotype was obtained from a male donor with ankylosing spondylitis or in good health (not recorded which). Sequenced input: blood, either unsorted or a sorted T cell fraction (not recorded which). The chain carries TRBV7-9 and TRBJ2-5; 9 bases line up with TRBD1. The CDR3 nucleotides are TGTGCCAGCAGCCCCGGGACAGGGAAAGAGACCCAGTACTTC. Encoded protein: CASSPGTGKETQYF.